Below, one T cell receptor (beta chain) is given with its context. This entry belongs to a study of OX40 agonist ivuxolimab in advanced cancers. The method was immunoSEQ multiplex PCR; TCRdb's version includes in-frame clones alone and lacks a portion of them. This sample has approximately 90,000 clones, with roughly 90% found just once. The CDR3 has 15 amino acids. Germline loops: CDR1 MNHEY, CDR2 SVGAGI. The ends were cut back, 6 bases at V and 2 bases at J, with 17 bases in the middle. This TCR was sampled from an adult with an advanced solid tumor such as melanoma, head and neck, liver or kidney cancer. V gene TRBV6-5 combines with J gene TRBJ2-7, with D possibly TRBD2 on 6 matching bases. Sequencing was performed on CD4+ or CD8+ T cells sorted from blood, taken in a trial of the OX40 agonist ivuxolimab. Written as DNA, the CDR3 is TGTGCCAGCAGACTCCACGTGGGGGGAGCCTACGAGCAGTACTTC. Its protein product is CASRLHVGGAYEQYF.